This T cell receptor beta chain was recovered during a study of blood T cell repertoires in COVID-19 (dated by TCRdb to about 2020). Background for the entire study: Samples covering the acute and convalescent phases of COVID-19 were provided by collaborators in the United States, Italy and Spain. The prospective study material was composed of cDNA or gDNA derived from T cells, B-cell-depleted T cells, or PBMCs. The dataset comprised deeply sampled blood TCRbeta repertoires from subjects exposed to, actively infected with, or recovered from COVID-19. The repertoires were released in a freely available public database meant as a resource for research on the immune response to SARS-CoV-2. The samples were drawn from the first 160 participants of the ongoing ImmuneRACE study and from under 1,500 subjects provided by 6 global collaborators. The sample metadata nearly always contained a de-identified subject ID, COVID-19 status, age in years and sex. HLA class I and class II types, where available, came from metadata supplied by the sample provider rather than from assay-based typing.

TCRbeta CDR3 regions were amplified from genomic DNA by means of the immunoSEQ Assay, a bias-controlled multiplex PCR. Turning to the authors' computational methods: Within the assay, amplification of reference gene primers was used to estimate how many nucleated cells each sample contained. To quantify the absolute abundance of each unique TCRbeta CDR3 rearrangement, sequence reads were collapsed and filtered. For each sample, productive Simpson clonality was calculated as the square root of Simpson's diversity index across productive rearrangements. TCRdb holds this immuneACCESS table with in-frame rearrangements only. Some clones are missing; in checked studies, unresolved V genes explain under half, and the rest has no known cause. D and trimming come from the DNA, and the V and J calls and clone size come from that table. The table for this sample lists approximately 63,000 clones; roughly 80% of them were counted only once. The top ten clones comprise around 5.4% of the sample.

Remarks on this clone: Its cognate antigen has yet to be identified. No base quality information exists; no much larger clone differs at one position.

The collaborating institutions used their own protocols to collect whole blood in K2EDTA tubes. For TCRbeta analysis, collaborators shipped samples in one of three forms: frozen whole blood, isolated PBMCs, or DNA extracted from either of those sample types. Study-wide conclusions, independent of this receptor: The amount of clinical and demographic metadata varied by source and participant and was provided uncurated.

V sheds 3 bases and J sheds 2 bases, leaving 14 bases between their ends. CDR1 and CDR2 were assigned from the germline V gene as SGHTA and FQGNSA. The CDR3 holds 15 amino acids from the cysteine to the phenylalanine. Solely the CDR3 DNA is kept, with 45 bases framed from the first base. Sequenced input: peripheral blood. This clonotype was sampled from a woman aged 70-85 years with acute or convalescent COVID-19. The chain is encoded by TRBV7-2 joined to TRBJ2-7; possibly the D gene is TRBD2, per 6 matching bases. In nucleotide form, the sequence is TGTGCCAGCAGCTTGCAGGCGGGAACAACCTACGAGCAGTACTTC. Its translation is CASSLQAGTTYEQYF.